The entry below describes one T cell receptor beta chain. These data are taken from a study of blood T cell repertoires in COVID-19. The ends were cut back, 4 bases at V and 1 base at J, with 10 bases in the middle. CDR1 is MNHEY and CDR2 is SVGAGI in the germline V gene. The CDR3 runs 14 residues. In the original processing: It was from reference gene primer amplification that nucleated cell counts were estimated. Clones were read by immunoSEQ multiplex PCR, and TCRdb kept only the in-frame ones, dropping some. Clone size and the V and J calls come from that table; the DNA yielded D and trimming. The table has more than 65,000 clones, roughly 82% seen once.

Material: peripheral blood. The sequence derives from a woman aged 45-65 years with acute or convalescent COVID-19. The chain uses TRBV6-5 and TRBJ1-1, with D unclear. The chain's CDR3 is CASSWAGGNTEAFF. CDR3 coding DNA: TGTGCCAGCAGTTGGGCAGGAGGGAACACTGAAGCTTTCTTT.